These 5 T cell receptor beta chains share one sample of origin, sequenced in a study of regulatory T cells in long-lasting Graves disease. As to time point: persistent/refractory GD, antithyroid drugs over 5 years with positive TRAb. The TCR library used RNA extracted from PBMCs. With iRepertoire HTBI primers and Arm-PCR of CDR3 regions, TCR beta libraries were built. In TCRdb, the multiplex PCR reads were re-called with MiXCR into one record per CDR3 protein. Found here are approximately 500,000 distinct CDR3 sequences, 20% to 25% of them singletons; the top ten hold less than 9%. The sample in question was peripheral blood mononuclear cells (PBMCs), obtained when the disease was refractory, from a patient treated with antithyroid drugs. These receptor sequences come from a female donor with Graves disease.

This clonotype was picked up a small number of times. This chain uses TRBV20-1 with TRBJ1-6; D unclear. Trimming took off 3 bases at V and 3 bases at J, with 12 bases between the two ends. Germline lookup yields CDR1 DFQATT and CDR2 SNEGSKA (reference sequence). This CDR3 comprises 15 residues. The CDR3 nucleotides are TGCAGTGCTAGGGTTAAGGGTTTCTATAATTCACCCCTCCACTTT. Its protein product is CSARVKGFYNSPLHF.

This clonotype came up many times. V gene TRBV12-3 or TRBV12-4 combines with J gene TRBJ1-4; 9 nucleotides align to TRBD1. With 6 bases clipped from V and 4 bases from J, the junction kept 6 bases outside the gene matches. The CDR3 contains 15 residues. The CDR3 sequence: CASREMGQGNEKLFF. The CDR3 DNA reads TGTGCCAGCAGAGAGATGGGACAGGGTAATGAAAAACTGTTTTTT.

J is TRBJ1-1 and V is TRBV9, with TRBD1 identical over 11 bases. The CDR3 runs 15 residues. The germline V gene has CDR1 SGDLS and CDR2 YYNGEE. J lost 4 bases, V lost 1 base, and 3 bases had no gene match. CDR3 bases: TGTGCCAGCAGCGTACATGGGACAGGGGGCACTGAAGCTTTCTTT. This translates into CASSVHGTGGTEAFF.

The CDR3 is CSARVRGQAIGAYEQYF. CDR3 bases: TGCAGTGCTAGAGTTCGGGGGCAGGCAATAGGGGCCTACGAGCAGTACTTC. The chain has TRBV20-1 and TRBJ2-7; D tentatively fits TRBD1 or TRBD2 (6 bases each). Germline V lookup: CDR1 DFQATT, CDR2 SNEGSKA (reference sequence). This CDR3 has 17 amino acids. V lost 1 base and J lost 2, with 21 bases in between.

This clonotype was found many times. V usage is TRBV28 and J usage is TRBJ2-5; 7 bases align to TRBD1. Germline V gives CDR1 MDHEN, CDR2 SYDVKM. The CDR3 sequence is 13 residues long. V trimming: 3 bases; J trimming: 8 bases; junction bases outside the gene matches: 6. The CDR3 nucleotides read TGTGCCAGCAGTTTCAAGGCAGGGGGAACCCAGTACTTC. This translates into CASSFKAGGTQYF.